This T cell receptor (beta chain) comes out of a study of CD8 T cells in ankylosing spondylitis. This clonotype was recorded a few times. The antigen is unknown. Germline V gives CDR1 MDHEN, CDR2 SYDVKM. The junction had 14 bases not matched to a gene; V was cut back by 7 bases and J by 7 bases. The CDR3 runs 16 residues. Generation of TCR beta libraries employed quantitative 5'-RACE incorporating molecular barcodes. Each CDR3 protein gets one entry after TCRdb re-called the 5' RACE reads with MiXCR. The sample yields 650,000 to 800,000 distinct CDR3 sequences, around 20% seen once. Whole-study findings and limits: Reportedly, matched ankylosing spondylitis synovial fluid was significantly enriched for disease-linked clones. Those disease-linked clones were CD8+; they were also relatively rare in peripheral blood. A motif in TCR beta, a set of about eight highly homologous variants, appeared characteristic of ankylosing spondylitis blood. Prior work had noted some motif variants in reactive arthritis blood and synovial fluid.

The gene calls are TRBV28 and TRBJ2-2; 8 nucleotides line up with TRBD2. The material sequenced was blood, either unsorted or a sorted T cell fraction (not recorded which). The sequence was obtained from a male donor with ankylosing spondylitis. The CDR3, as DNA: TGTGCCAGCACCAGGGGACTAGTAGTCATCAGCGGGGAGCTGTTTTTT. Residues: CASTRGLVVISGELFF. Full variable domain (rest looked up from reference TRBV28 and TRBJ2-2): DVKVTQSSRYLVKRTGEKVFLECVQDMDHENMFWYRQDPGLGLRLIYFSYDVKMKEKGDIPEGYSVSREKKERFSLILESASTNQTSMYLCASTRGLVVISGELFFGEGSRLTVL.